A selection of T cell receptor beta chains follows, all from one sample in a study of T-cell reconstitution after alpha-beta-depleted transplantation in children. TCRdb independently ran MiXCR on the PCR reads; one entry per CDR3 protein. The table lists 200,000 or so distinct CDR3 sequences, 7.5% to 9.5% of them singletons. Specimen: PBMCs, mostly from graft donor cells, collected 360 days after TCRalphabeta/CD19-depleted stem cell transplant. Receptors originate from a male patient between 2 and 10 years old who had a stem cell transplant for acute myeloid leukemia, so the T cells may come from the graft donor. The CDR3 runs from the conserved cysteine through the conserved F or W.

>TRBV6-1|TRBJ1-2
CASSPTGDYGYTF
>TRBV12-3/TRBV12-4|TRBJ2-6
CASSLEVFGANVLTF
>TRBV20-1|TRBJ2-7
CSARDLLYEQYF
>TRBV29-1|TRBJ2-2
CSVGPGAVGELFF
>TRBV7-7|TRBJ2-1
CASSLGLAGLNNEQFF
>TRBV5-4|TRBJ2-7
CASSFDLGGNYEQYF
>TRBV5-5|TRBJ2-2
CASSLGAGSTGELFF
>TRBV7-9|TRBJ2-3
CASSLVGAADTQYF
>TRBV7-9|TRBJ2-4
CASGDGKNIQYF
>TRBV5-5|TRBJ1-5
CASSLTRGSNQPQHF
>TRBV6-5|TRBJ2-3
CASSYSLSLASDTQYF
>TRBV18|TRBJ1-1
CASSPGSPGTGLVTEAFF
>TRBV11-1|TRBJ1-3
CSSSLAAGLGNTIYF
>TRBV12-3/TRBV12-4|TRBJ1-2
CASSFGLGDYGYTF
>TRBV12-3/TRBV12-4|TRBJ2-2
CASSPPTGGAGELFF
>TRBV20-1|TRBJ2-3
CSAISPVRSADTQYF
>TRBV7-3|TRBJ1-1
CASSNPGTGLSEAFF
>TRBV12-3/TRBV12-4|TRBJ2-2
CASTWGRSFTGELFF
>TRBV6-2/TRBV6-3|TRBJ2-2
CASQLRPTNTGELFF
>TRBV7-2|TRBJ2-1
CASSLGLAGGGSEQFF
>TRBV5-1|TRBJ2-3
CASSWAAGGDTQYF
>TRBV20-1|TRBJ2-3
CSARDLTGRISTDTQYF
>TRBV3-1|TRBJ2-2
CASSQMGNTGELFF
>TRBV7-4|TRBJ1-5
CASSTRGPQHF
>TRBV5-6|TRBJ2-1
CASSQLAAPNEQFF
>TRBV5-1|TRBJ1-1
CASSLGAQGPNTEAFF
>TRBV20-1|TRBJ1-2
CSARAGQGQYGYTF
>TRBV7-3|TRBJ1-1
CASSLLGSTEAFF
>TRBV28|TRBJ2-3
CASSFLLRDSLSTDTQYF
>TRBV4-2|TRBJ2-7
CASSQGPRGSPSYEQYF
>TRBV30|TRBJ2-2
CAWTHTNTGELFF
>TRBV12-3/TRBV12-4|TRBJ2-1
CASRPGTGGYNEQFF
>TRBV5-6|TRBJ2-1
CASRLGGLPSSYNEQFF
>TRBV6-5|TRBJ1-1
CASTPDRRDTEAFF
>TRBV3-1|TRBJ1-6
CASSQRKTGDGSPLHF
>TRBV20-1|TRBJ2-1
CSVANSGDEQFF
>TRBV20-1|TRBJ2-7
CSARDRRGSTYEQYF
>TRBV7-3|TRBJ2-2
CASSLDRGTANTGELFF
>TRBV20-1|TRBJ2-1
CSARDPRTGGPNEQFF
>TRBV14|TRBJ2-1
CASSHWDNNEQFF
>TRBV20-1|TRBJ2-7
CSASGPARHEQYF